The entry below describes one T cell receptor beta chain. This specimen comes from a study of OX40 agonist ivuxolimab in advanced cancers. Whole-study context: All patients had ivuxolimab intravenously every 2 weeks at 0.01 to 10 mg/kg.

Only in-frame clones appear in the TCRdb table, and some are missing; sequencing was by immunoSEQ multiplex PCR. The repertoire holds fewer than 95,000 clones, with about 90% as singletons. CDR3 length equals 14 residues. Germline V gives CDR1 SGHRS, CDR2 YFSETQ. J gave up 0 bases and V 3 bases, and 0 bases lay outside the gene matches. The chain has TRBV5-1 and TRBJ1-1, with 9 bases identical to TRBD1. This TCR derives from an adult with an advanced solid tumor such as melanoma, head and neck, liver or kidney cancer. The sequencing here drew on CD4+ or CD8+ T cells sorted from blood, taken in a trial of the OX40 agonist ivuxolimab. The CDR3 coding sequence is TGCGCCAGCAGCTGGGACAGGGTGAACACTGAAGCTTTCTTT. Translated: CASSWDRVNTEAFF.